This section outlines one TCR beta chain sequence together with its context. The antigen it binds to is not known. No qualities accompany the bases; no much larger clone lies one base away. In total, 666 healthy bone marrow donors made up the cohort. At the time of sampling, every cohort member was nominally healthy, though immune exposures that went unrecorded were likely present. The donor tested CMV seronegative and was one of the 352 seronegative cohort members. Every donor gave a peripheral blood sample, and the peripheral blood mononuclear cells from that sample were used for TCR beta sequencing. The Qiagen DNeasy Blood Extraction Kit was used to extract genomic DNA from the blood cell samples. Taken from cysteine to phenylalanine, the CDR3 has 18 residues. Only the CDR3 part of the read is kept: 54 bases, read in frame from the first base. In the germline V gene, CDR1 corresponds to SGHDT and CDR2 to YYEEEE. The junction carries 27 bases between V and J, which are trimmed by 6 bases and 3 bases respectively.

The receptor library was made with the immunoSEQ multiplex PCR assay. The multiplex PCR relied on a mix of 60 forward primers for TCR Vbeta segments and 13 reverse primers for TCR Jbeta segments. A multiplex PCR assay on genomic DNA amplified the CDR3 region of rearranged TCR beta genes. The amplified TCR beta libraries were sequenced on the Illumina HiSeq System as 87-base-pair reads. Under the source paper's analysis protocol: In a later analysis, some 80 million unique TCR beta chains were counted across the approximately 620 repertoires, and around 11 million of these chains were shared by at least two donors. Raw reads were error-corrected and collapsed into unique sequences by a nearest-neighbor algorithm in which closely related sequences were merged to remove PCR and sequencing errors. To assign V, D and J gene segments, CDR3 sequences were aligned to IMGT reference sequences. For a sequence to be retained, a match of at least six nucleotides to both a V gene segment and a J gene segment was required. Rearrangements were classified as productive when the CDR3 lacked stop codons and remained in frame with V and J, and all other rearrangements were classified as non-productive. Following IMGT convention, CDR3 was defined as the stretch from the second conserved V-encoded cysteine up to the conserved J-encoded phenylalanine. The earlier analysis of about 590 of the donors excluded sequences that lacked an unambiguous match to a single V gene segment. In an earlier analysis of approximately 610 of the donors, V segments were called functional above 56.7% productive rearrangements and were called segregating when the between-donor standard deviation exceeded 5%. A statistical classification framework was developed to diagnose cytomegalovirus status using the catalog of TCR beta chain sequences. V and J gene assignment, in a later analysis, came from comparing TCR nucleotide sequences with IMGT/GENE-DB human TR gene sequences. The TCRdist pipeline was used in a later analysis to assign CDR3 sequences and most-parsimonious VDJ recombination scenarios. In a later analysis, each TCR beta chain was defined by its CDR3 amino acid sequence together with its V-gene family, and reads lacking a unique V-gene family were excluded. In a later analysis, 500 to 700 highly shared, low-generation-probability nucleotide sequences were removed to address suspected cross-contamination and a sequencing artifact. For each public chain, a later analysis derived a clonal expansion index from normalized ranks of inferred template counts within each repertoire. In a later analysis, generation probabilities were computed using a VDJ recombination model fitted to out-of-frame rearrangements, and the results were checked against IGoR. A later analysis scored TCR-TCR, TCR-HLA and TCR-CMV co-occurrence with hypergeometric tests, applying a repertoire-size bias correction to TCR pairs. A later analysis estimated false discovery rates by permuting HLA or CMV assignments 20 times. A later analysis grouped co-occurring TCRs with DBSCAN, adding TCRdist sequence similarity when clustering within HLA-allele-positive subsets. Repertoires with fewer than 30,000 or more than 120,000 public chains were left out of co-occurrence clustering, as were a handful of repertoires with anomalous nucleotide sharing. As stored in TCRdb, this immuneACCESS dataset retains in-frame rearrangements with V and J assigned. A fraction of the clones does not appear; measured against another copy, unresolved V genes explain less than half of the discrepancy, and the remainder lacks a known reason. The V and J calls and the clone size are those of that table, but D and trimming were determined from the DNA. Within this sample are approximately 150,000 clones, with more than 60% of them counted one time only. The ten largest clones take up 3% to 3.5% of the sample.

This sample was included in a study of cytomegalovirus exposure and HLA in healthy donors (dated by TCRdb to about 2017). With regard to the full study: An earlier analysis of roughly 630 of the donors reported approximately 270 Gb of sequence data and approximately 110 million unique TCR beta sequences from roughly 200 million T cells. Along with the roughly 670-subject first cohort, a separate validation cohort of over 90 different subjects was used. Every repertoire in the discovery cohort had been generated on one and the same sequencing platform. Typing coverage differed by locus: A, B, C, DRB1 and DQB1 were typed in roughly 620-630 donors, DQA1 in approximately 520, DPA1 in nearly 610, and DPB1 in 400 to 480. An early release that covered around 590 HLA-typed donors contained around 330 gigabases of sequencing data and approximately 85 million unique TCR sequences. The later analysis used no new phenotypic data to find candidate immune exposures, relying instead on TCR beta sequences and their occurrence across donors. Both class I and class II loci were covered by HLA typing, at four-digit resolution. A later genetic analysis used genome-wide SNP genotypes for about 60% of the roughly 700 donors, treating that subset as a discovery cohort. Of the 300 to 500 genotyped donors, less than 85% were placed in the genetic ancestry cluster associated with self-reported Caucasian donors. An earlier analysis of several hundred of the donors applied high-throughput TCR beta sequencing to assess whether each TCR beta V gene segment acted as functional or pseudogenic. Across 300 to 400 genotyped donors of the cohort, an average of approximately 240,000 unique TCR beta nucleotide sequences per donor were sequenced, and 15% to 20% of those sequences were non-productive. Donor age, sex, ethnicity and CMV serostatus were compiled alongside the repertoire data. A later analysis re-examined previously published TCR beta repertoires from about 700 donors and added high-resolution HLA genotyping to investigate patterns of TCR occurrence. To predict cytomegalovirus infection status, the study combined high-throughput TCR immunosequencing, statistical association of individual TCRs with disease status, and machine learning. About five DR-DQ haplotypes were treated as single units for association and clustering because of strong linkage in the cohort. The T cell repertoires of some 700 subjects were profiled by immunosequencing and related to cytomegalovirus serostatus. The study aimed to test whether signatures of past pathogen exposure could be identified by cataloging public T cell receptors. Paper-wide results and their limitations: Because HLA typing was unavailable for some donors at each locus, only the typed subset was used in association tests. This cohort had only TCR beta chains sequenced, and the lack of alpha or paired-chain data limited which features could be detected. Some IMGT-functional V segments, including TRBV6-2 and TRBV6-3, could not be told apart with the 87-base-pair reads, so those segments were excluded. A cluster of highly shared sequence variants was judged likely to be a technical artifact of the sequencing pipeline. A few of the identified cytomegalovirus-associated TCR beta chains were confirmed in vitro to be specific for cytomegalovirus antigens. A further reported finding was that TCR beta sequences accurately predicted the HLA-A and HLA-B alleles for most subjects in the first cohort. According to a later analysis, parvovirus B19, influenza, CMV and Epstein-Barr virus appeared linked to several top co-occurrence clusters. Most TCR sequences were observed very rarely across donors, whereas some public TCRs were present in many individuals. It was suggested by the authors that the approach could potentially be generalized to other disease states and immunological phenotypes. The only immune exposure information available for the cohort was CMV serostatus. According to a later analysis, TCR association rates differed among HLA loci, with DRB1 alleles showing the most associated TCRs and HLA-C alleles showing the fewest. A later analysis found that most CMV-associated TCR beta chains appeared HLA-restricted, with HLA associations seemingly driven largely by CMV exposure. The classifier was reported to diagnose cytomegalovirus status with high specificity and sensitivity in both the original and validation cohorts. The study gave a list of around 170 TCR beta chains associated with cytomegalovirus. A later genetic analysis reported fewer N-insertions in productive TCRs among donors in an Asian-associated ancestry cluster than the roughly 690-donor mean. The presence/absence analyses assumed that sequencing depth was roughly uniform across donors, and that assumption may not be true. In a later analysis, some 18,000 TCR beta sequences were associated with specific HLA alleles at a false discovery rate of 0.05. Because counts were too low, roughly 17 rarely observed V segments, including chromosome 9 orphons, were left out of the earlier analysis of some 600 of the donors. Correlated functional status among segregating V segments might be attributable to linkage disequilibrium, but an unknown experimental factor could not be ruled out. V-gene and J-gene trimming of TCR beta chains was associated with a missense DCLRE1C variant in a later genetic analysis, and the association was replicated in an independent cohort. In an earlier analysis of fewer than 750 of the donors, most TCR beta V segments were observed in productive rearrangements about 87% or about 30% of the time, broadly matching IMGT annotations. When HLA alleles, especially DR and DQ, strongly co-occurred, TCR associations were difficult to assign to individual alleles. In a later analysis, HLA-associated TCR beta chains were found to be more clonally expanded and to have lower generation probabilities than equally common non-associated chains.

This clonotype was sampled from a man aged 40-55 years in good health and CMV-seronegative. Specimen: PBMCs. Recombination connected TRBV5-6 to TRBJ1-1, with TRBD1 as a weak D call on 6 bases. The sequenced DNA: TGTGCCAGCACCCTTACAAGTGGTTGGGACACTAGGGACACTGAAGCTTTCTTT. Translated, this is CASTLTSGWDTRDTEAFF.